This TCR beta chain was captured by sequencing in a study of CD8+CD57+ T cells in acquired aplastic anemia. Overall study context: Healthy donor CD4+ cell samples had a mean of around 10 million reads.

Template material for TCR beta VDJ and CDR3 profiling consisted of genomic DNA. TCRdb used MiXCR to reprocess the reads, holding one entry per CDR3 protein. The table shows about 190,000 distinct CDR3 sequences, with roughly half occurring only once. The CDR3 has 13 residues. Looked up from germline, CDR1 is SQVTM and CDR2 is ANQGSEA. The chain joins TRBV29-1 to TRBJ1-1; TRBD1 matches at 8 bases. The sample comprised sorted CD4+, CD8+, or CD8+CD57+ T cells (not recorded which) from PBMCs. The receptor's source is a human donor in good health, serving as a control. The CDR3, as DNA: TGCACCTTTACAGGGGGTGCGAACACTGAAGCTTTCTTT. It specifies CTFTGGANTEAFF.